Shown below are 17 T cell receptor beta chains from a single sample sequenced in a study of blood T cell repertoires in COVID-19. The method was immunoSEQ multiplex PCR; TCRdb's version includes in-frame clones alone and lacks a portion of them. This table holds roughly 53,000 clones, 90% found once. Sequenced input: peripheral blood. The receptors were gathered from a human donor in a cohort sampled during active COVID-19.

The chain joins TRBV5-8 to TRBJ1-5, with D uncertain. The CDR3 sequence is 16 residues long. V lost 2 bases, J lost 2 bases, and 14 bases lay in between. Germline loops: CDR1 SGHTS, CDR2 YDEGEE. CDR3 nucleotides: TGTGCCAGCAGCTTATTCGCGGGATTCGGCAATCAGCCCCAGCATTTT. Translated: CASSLFAGFGNQPQHF.

In DNA form, the CDR3 reads TGTGCCAGCAGTGAATTTGTCCGGACAGGCAACTACGAGCAGTACTTC. This translates into CASSEFVRTGNYEQYF. J is TRBJ2-7 and V is TRBV2, with 7 bases lining up with TRBD1. This CDR3 comprises 16 residues. Trimming cost V 2 bases and J 3 bases; bases outside gene matches: 10. CDR1 is SNHLY, CDR2 FYNNEI, per germline.

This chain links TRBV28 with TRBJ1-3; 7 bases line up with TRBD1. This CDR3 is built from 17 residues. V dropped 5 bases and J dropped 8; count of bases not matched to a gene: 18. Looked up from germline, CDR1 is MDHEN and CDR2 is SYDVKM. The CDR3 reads CASSPAPPTGNRDTIYF. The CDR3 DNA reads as TGTGCCAGCAGTCCCGCCCCGCCGACAGGGAATCGGGACACCATATATTTT.

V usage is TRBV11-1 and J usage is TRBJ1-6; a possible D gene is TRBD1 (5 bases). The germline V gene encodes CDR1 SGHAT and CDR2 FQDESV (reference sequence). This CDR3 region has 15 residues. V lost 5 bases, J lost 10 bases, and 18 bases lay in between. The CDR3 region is CASSPIPGVGSPLHF. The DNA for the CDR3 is TGTGCCAGCAGCCCAATACCGGGGGTCGGATCACCCCTCCACTTT.

CDR3 region: CSVQRQGFGTDTQYF. The CDR3 nucleotides are TGCAGCGTTCAGCGACAGGGATTCGGGACAGATACGCAGTATTTT. This chain uses TRBV29-1 with TRBJ2-3; 7 bases are a match to TRBD1. This CDR3 contains 15 residues. CDR1 and CDR2 (germline): SQVTM, ANQGSEA. The V gene end was trimmed by 5 bases and the J gene end by 3 bases; junction bases not matched to a gene: 11.

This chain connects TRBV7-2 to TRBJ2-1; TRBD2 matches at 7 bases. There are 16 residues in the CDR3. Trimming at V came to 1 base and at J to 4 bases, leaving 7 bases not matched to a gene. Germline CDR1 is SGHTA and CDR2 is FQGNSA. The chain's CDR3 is CASSLGAGLSYNEQFF. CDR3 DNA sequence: TGTGCCAGCAGCTTAGGAGCGGGGCTCTCATACAATGAGCAGTTCTTC. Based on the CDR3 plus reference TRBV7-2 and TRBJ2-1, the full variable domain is GAGVSQSPSNKVTEKGKDVELRCDPISGHTALYWYRQSLGQGLEFLIYFQGNSAPDKSGLPSDRFSAERTGGSVSTLTIQRTQQEDSAVYLCASSLGAGLSYNEQFFGPGTRLTVL.

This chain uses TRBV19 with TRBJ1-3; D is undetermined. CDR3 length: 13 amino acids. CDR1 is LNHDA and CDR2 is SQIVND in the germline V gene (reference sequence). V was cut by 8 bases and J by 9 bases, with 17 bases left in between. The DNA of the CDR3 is TGTGCCAGTTATCGAGGGTCATCGGGCACCATATATTTT. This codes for CASYRGSSGTIYF.

DNA for the CDR3: TGTGCCAGCATCCCCTTAGTAGCGGGAGTTTCAGGGGAGCAGTACTTC. Amino acid sequence: CASIPLVAGVSGEQYF. The J gene is TRBJ2-7, the V gene TRBV28; 9 positions agree with TRBD2. Germline CDR1 is MDHEN and CDR2 is SYDVKM. The CDR3 loop spans 16 amino acids. V lost 7 bases to trimming and J lost 7 bases; unmatched junction nucleotides: 17.

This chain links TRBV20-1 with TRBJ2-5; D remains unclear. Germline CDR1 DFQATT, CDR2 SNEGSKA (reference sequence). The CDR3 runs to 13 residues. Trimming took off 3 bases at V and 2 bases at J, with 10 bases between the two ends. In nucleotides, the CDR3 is TGCAGTGCTAGTCATCCCATTCAAGAGACCCAGTACTTC. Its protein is CSASHPIQETQYF.

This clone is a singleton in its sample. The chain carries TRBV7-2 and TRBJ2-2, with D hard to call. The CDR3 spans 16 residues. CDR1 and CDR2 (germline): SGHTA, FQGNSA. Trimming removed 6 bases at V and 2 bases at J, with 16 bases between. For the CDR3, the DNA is TGTGCCAGCAGGCTTGGTAGCCTGCTTAACACCGGGGAGCTGTTTTTT. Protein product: CASRLGSLLNTGELFF.

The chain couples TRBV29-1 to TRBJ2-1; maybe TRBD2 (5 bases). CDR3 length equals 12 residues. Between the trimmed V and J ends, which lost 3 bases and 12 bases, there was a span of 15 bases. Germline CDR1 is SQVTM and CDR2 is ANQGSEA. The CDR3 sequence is CSVDGSGRGQFF. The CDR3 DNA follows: TGCAGCGTTGATGGCTCGGGTCGGGGGCAGTTCTTC.

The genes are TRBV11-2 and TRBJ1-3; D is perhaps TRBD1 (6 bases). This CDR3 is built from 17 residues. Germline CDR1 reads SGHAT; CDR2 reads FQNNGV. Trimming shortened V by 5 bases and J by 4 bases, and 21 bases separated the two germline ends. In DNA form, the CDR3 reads TGTGCCAGCAGCCCGGGACACCTCTTAGTCTCCGGAAACACCATATATTTT. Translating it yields CASSPGHLLVSGNTIYF.

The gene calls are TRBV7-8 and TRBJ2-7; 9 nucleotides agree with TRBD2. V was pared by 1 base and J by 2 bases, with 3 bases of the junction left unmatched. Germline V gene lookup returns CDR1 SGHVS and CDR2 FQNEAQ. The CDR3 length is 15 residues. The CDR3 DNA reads TGTGCCAGCAGCTTAGGTCCTAGCGGGGCCTACGAGCAGTACGTC. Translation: CASSLGPSGAYEQYV.

The CDR3 sequence: CASSQGLAGDGEQFF. The CDR3, as DNA: TGTGCCAGCAGCCAGGGACTAGCGGGAGACGGTGAGCAGTTCTTC. The chain carries TRBV5-4 and TRBJ2-1; 14 bases fit TRBD2. The V gene end was trimmed by 4 bases and the J gene end by 9 bases; junction bases not matched to a gene: 6. The germline gives CDR1 SGHNT, CDR2 YYREEE (reference sequence). The CDR3 length is 15 residues.

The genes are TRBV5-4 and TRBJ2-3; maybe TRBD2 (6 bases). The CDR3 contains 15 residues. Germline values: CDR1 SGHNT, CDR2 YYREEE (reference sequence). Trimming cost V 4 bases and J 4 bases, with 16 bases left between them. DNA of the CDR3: TGTGCCAGCAGCGCTGGCACTAGCCTAGCAGATACGCAGTATTTT. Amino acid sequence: CASSAGTSLADTQYF.

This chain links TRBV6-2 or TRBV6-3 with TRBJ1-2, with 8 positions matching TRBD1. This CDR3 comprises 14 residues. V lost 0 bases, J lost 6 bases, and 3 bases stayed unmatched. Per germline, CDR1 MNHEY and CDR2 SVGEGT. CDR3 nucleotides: TGTGCCAGCAGTTACTCGGGACAGGCTCATGGCTACACCTTC. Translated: CASSYSGQAHGYTF.

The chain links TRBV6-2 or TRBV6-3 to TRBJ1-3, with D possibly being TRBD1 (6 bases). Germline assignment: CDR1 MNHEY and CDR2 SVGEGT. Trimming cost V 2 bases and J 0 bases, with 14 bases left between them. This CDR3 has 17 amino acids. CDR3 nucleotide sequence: TGTGCCAGCAGTTACGGCGGACAGACCTTCTCTGGAAACACCATATATTTT. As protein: CASSYGGQTFSGNTIYF.